This TCR beta chain was found in a study of blood T cells in healthy people across ages. The CDR3 extends over 13 amino acids. Germline V gives CDR1 ENHRY, CDR2 SYGVKD. In regard to this clonotype: Its ends do not fully match the called genes, so a read error is possible.

Sample-barcoded 5' priming and a J-beta primer mix drove a second PCR of roughly 6 to 12 cycles. Each CDR3 protein is one row after TCRdb ran MiXCR on the 5' RACE reads. The sample has about 1.8 million distinct CDR3 sequences, 49% seen once; the top ten hold around 2.1%. The J gene is TRBJ2-7, the V gene TRBV10-3; D might be TRBD2 (6 bases). Source material: blood. This sequence originates from a woman between 40 and 50 years old in good health. CDR3 bases: TGTGCCGTCAGTGAGTGGACTAACTACGAGCAGTACTTC. It encodes CAVSEWTNYEQYF.